This TCR beta chain was sequenced in a study of blood T cell repertoires in COVID-19. Study information: T cells, B-cell-depleted T cells, or PBMCs supplied cDNA or gDNA.

Germline assignment: CDR1 SGHDT and CDR2 YYEEEE. V shed 2 bases and J 5 bases; nucleotides not matched to a gene: 13. The CDR3 extends over 17 amino acids. Two consecutive negative NP/OP PCR tests, clearance, or resolved symptoms defined Cohort 3 recovery. The repertoire was sequenced with immunoSEQ multiplex PCR; TCRdb's copy has only in-frame clones and lacks some. The sample records roughly 370,000 clones, just under 90% being singletons. Sample: PBMCs or T cells enriched from blood (not recorded which). This chain uses TRBV5-6 with TRBJ2-5, with 9 positions matching TRBD2. The receptor was isolated from a woman aged 45-60 years who had recovered from COVID-19. CDR3 residues: CASSLRTSDFTRETQYF. As DNA, the CDR3 is TGTGCCAGCAGCTTACGGACTAGCGATTTTACTCGGGAGACCCAGTACTTC.